The 14 T cell receptor beta chains below all came from one sample that was sequenced in a study of shared clonotypes between healthy human individuals. Clones were read by immunoSEQ multiplex PCR, and TCRdb kept only the in-frame ones, dropping some. The top ten clones hold about 0.34% of a sample with around 1.4 million clones, approximately 98.5% of them seen once. The specimen was naive CD4+ T cells sorted from blood. This sample's subset: CD45RA+ positively selected. These receptors all stem from a man aged 25 to 45 in good health.

The gene calls are TRBV18 and TRBJ2-1; D remains unclear. The germline V gene encodes CDR1 KGHSH and CDR2 LQKENI. The CDR3 contains 12 residues. The V gene lost 5 bases and the J gene lost 7 bases, with 9 bases spanning the gap. The CDR3 sequence is CASSSTMNEQFF. CDR3 DNA: TGTGCCAGCTCATCCACAATGAATGAGCAGTTCTTC.

The genes are TRBV10-3 and TRBJ1-4; tentatively, D is TRBD1 (5 bases). Germline V gene data show CDR1 as ENHRY and CDR2 as SYGVKD. Deletions cut 0 bases from V and 10 bases from J, with 15 bases between. The CDR3 is 15 residues long. The CDR3 DNA follows: TGTGCCATCAGTGAGTCGGGCAGGGAATTTGGAAAACTGTTTTTT. It specifies CAISESGREFGKLFF.

The genes are TRBV5-1 and TRBJ2-7; TRBD1 might be the D (5 bases). The V and J ends lost 4 bases and 2 bases respectively, with 13 bases between them. Germline V lookup: CDR1 SGHRS, CDR2 YFSETQ. This CDR3 spans 14 amino acids. The chain's CDR3 is CASSPDSPPYEQYF. CDR3 bases: TGCGCCAGCAGCCCCGACAGTCCTCCCTACGAGCAGTACTTC.

This chain uses TRBV9 with TRBJ2-7, with D perhaps TRBD2 (5 bases). V gave up 4 bases and J gave up 4 bases, with 21 bases separating them. Per the germline V gene, CDR1 is SGDLS and CDR2 is YYNGEE. The CDR3 runs to 16 residues. CDR3 amino acids: CASSPPGGGSRYEQYF. CDR3 bases: TGTGCCAGCAGCCCCCCCGGCGGTGGGAGTCGTTACGAGCAGTACTTC. The full variable domain, with the rest looked up from reference TRBV9 and TRBJ2-7, is DSGVTQTPKHLITATGQRVTLRCSPRSGDLSVYWYQQSLDQGLQFLIQYYNGEERAKGNILERFSAQQFPDLHSELNLSSLELGDSALYFCASSPPGGGSRYEQYFGPGTRLTVT.

The chain joins TRBV5-1 to TRBJ2-7; D unresolved. Germline loops: CDR1 SGHRS, CDR2 YFSETQ. V lost 5 bases, J lost 2 bases, and 14 bases lay in between. This CDR3 comprises 14 residues. CDR3 bases: TGCGCCAGCAGAAAGGGCGGTGGGACCTACGAGCAGTACTTC. Translation: CASRKGGGTYEQYF.

The J gene is TRBJ2-7, the V gene TRBV19, with a tentative D call TRBD1 (7 bases). The germline gives CDR1 LNHDA, CDR2 SQIVND (reference sequence). With 6 bases removed from V and 2 bases from J, the gap between germline ends came to 23 bases. CDR3 length equals 17 residues. The DNA of the CDR3 is TGTGCCAGTAGCGATAGGTCGGAGGGGGCCCCGACCTACGAGCAGTACTTC. Its protein product is CASSDRSEGAPTYEQYF.

V gene TRBV19 combines with J gene TRBJ1-2, with unresolved D. Trimming cost V 0 bases and J 9 bases, with 11 bases left between them. Germline values: CDR1 LNHDA, CDR2 SQIVND (reference sequence). The length of the CDR3 is 13 residues. CDR3 in amino acids: CASSIDGLGSYTF. Here the CDR3 DNA reads TGTGCCAGTAGTATAGACGGCCTAGGGAGCTACACCTTC.

The chain carries TRBV28 and TRBJ1-4; no clear D. Germline CDR1 is MDHEN and CDR2 is SYDVKM. V lost 2 bases, J lost 10 bases, and 14 bases lay in between. The CDR3 covers 14 residues. In DNA form, the CDR3 reads TGTGCCAGCAGTTTAGCGTGGCCGGTTGTAAAACTGTTTTTT. Residues: CASSLAWPVVKLFF.

A few counts support this clone. Other DNA sequences of this sample code for an identical CDR3. The chain is built from TRBV28 and TRBJ2-7; D remains unclear. V shed 4 bases and J shed 3 bases, with 4 bases lying between them. The CDR3 is 11 residues long. Per the germline V gene, CDR1 is MDHEN and CDR2 is SYDVKM. CDR3 protein: CASSSSYEQYF. CDR3 DNA: TGTGCCAGCAGTTCTAGCTACGAGCAGTACTTC.

The chain carries TRBV30 and TRBJ1-1; D unclear. Germline V gives CDR1 GTSNPN, CDR2 SVGIG (reference sequence). Trimming stripped 2 bases from V and 0 bases from J, with 7 bases between. The CDR3 is 13 amino acids. CDR3 residues: CAWSNSLNTEAFF. CDR3 DNA sequence: TGTGCCTGGAGTAACAGCCTGAACACTGAAGCTTTCTTT.

The V gene is TRBV5-1, the J gene TRBJ2-2, with D perhaps TRBD1 (5 bases). CDR3 length equals 12 residues. The V end was cut by 2 bases, the J end by 10 bases, with 9 bases between. Germline lookup yields CDR1 SGHRS and CDR2 YFSETQ. CDR3 sequence: CASSLLGEELFF. CDR3 nucleotide sequence: TGCGCCAGCAGCTTATTAGGGGAGGAGCTGTTTTTT.

A note on this clone: Other nucleotide sequences from this sample produce the same CDR3. The rearrangement links TRBV29-1 to TRBJ2-7; 7 bases fit TRBD1. Trimming cost V 4 bases and J 3 bases; bases outside gene matches: 3. The CDR3 sequence is 12 residues long. CDR1 and CDR2 (germline): SQVTM, ANQGSEA. The CDR3 is CSVGQGSYEQYF. The CDR3 region has the DNA TGCAGCGTTGGACAGGGAAGCTACGAGCAGTACTTC.

CDR3 DNA: TGCGCCAGCAGCTTCCTAGGGGTCCAAGAGACCCAGTACTTC. Translation: CASSFLGVQETQYF. The V gene is TRBV5-1, the J gene TRBJ2-5, with D possibly TRBD1 on 5 matching bases. Germline assignment: CDR1 SGHRS and CDR2 YFSETQ. Trimming removed 2 bases at V and 1 base at J, with 9 bases between. There are 14 residues in the CDR3.

This sequence joins TRBV10-3 and TRBJ2-2; no clear D. V lost 11 bases and J 6 bases, leaving 19 bases between the germline ends. CDR1 and CDR2 from the germline V gene are ENHRY and SYGVKD. The CDR3 sequence is 14 residues long. The CDR3 protein is CALRPDGYAGELFF. CDR3 bases: TGTGCCCTCCGCCCGGACGGATACGCCGGGGAGCTGTTTTTT.